The subject of this entry is one TCR beta chain. Germline CDR1 and CDR2: LNHDA and SQIVND (reference sequence). This CDR3 contains 16 residues. Trimming took 4 bases from V and 3 from J; bases not matched to a gene: 8. These data belong to a study of control samples from healthy donors and cancer patients. Using immunoSEQ multiplex PCR, the repertoire was profiled, and TCRdb retains in-frame clones only, with some absent. In the table there are 85,000 to 100,000 clones, around 82% of which are singletons. The chain joins TRBV19 to TRBJ2-3, with 9 bases matching TRBD1. The sample was blood. The sequence was obtained from a man aged 60 to 75 in good health. This chain's CDR3 is CASSTTGGWGTDTQYF. DNA of the CDR3: TGTGCCAGTAGTACTACAGGGGGCTGGGGAACAGATACGCAGTATTTT.